One sample yielded the 3 T cell receptor beta chains listed below, sequenced in a study of T cells expressing NK-cell markers. TCRdb re-called the 5' RACE reads and gives one entry per CDR3 protein, without DNA. The sample holds around 280,000 distinct CDR3 sequences. Input material: blood T cells: a sorted CD56 or NKG2C T cell subset, CD4+ or CD8+ T cells, or bulk PBMC T cells (not recorded which). The receptors were gathered from a man between 18 and 35 years old in good health.

V gene TRBV6-2 or TRBV6-3 combines with J gene TRBJ2-7; TCRdb's assignment of TRBD1 cannot be checked, as there is no DNA. The V gene's germline CDR1 is MNHEY and CDR2 SVGEGT. The CDR3 spans 13 residues. CDR3 region: CASTRQGSYEQYF.

This chain links TRBV6-1 with TRBJ2-5; no DNA is available, so the TRBD2 call from TCRdb remains unchecked. This CDR3 comprises 19 residues. Germline CDR1 reads MNHNS; CDR2 reads SASEGT. CDR3 amino acids: CASSESPYLGEAGDETQYF.

The chain couples TRBV20-1 to TRBJ2-2; the D call from TCRdb, TRBD1, cannot be confirmed without DNA. Germline V CDR1 and CDR2: DFQATT, SNEGSKA (reference sequence). This CDR3 is 14 amino acids long. This CDR3 is CSASPGPQPGELFF.